The 27 T cell receptor beta chains listed next were all sequenced from one sample in a study of CD8 T cells in Susac syndrome (dated by TCRdb to between 2018 and 2021). Libraries were built with the immunoSEQ multiplex PCR assay. RNA was extracted using the RNeasy kit, and roughly 0.5 to 1 ug of the RNA was reverse transcribed with random hexamers. TCRdb trimmed public reads at Q25 via fastp, called clones via MiXCR and kept in-frame beta chains. A single entry per CDR3 protein holds the most common genes and DNA from its merged rows. The sample table holds about 160,000 distinct CDR3 sequences, of which about 91% were seen once. 0.08% of the sample is held by the ten biggest clonotypes. Sequenced sample: CD4+ T cells from PBMCs. These receptors came from a human donor in good health.

The rearrangement joins TRBV9 to TRBJ1-1, with D possibly being TRBD1 (6 bases). The germline CDR1 and CDR2 sequences are SGDLS and YYNGEE. The V gene lost 6 bases and the J gene lost 3 bases, with 18 bases spanning the gap. The CDR3 loop spans 15 amino acids. This CDR3 reads CASTLLQGADTEAFF. In DNA, the CDR3 is TGTGCCAGCACCTTACTACAGGGTGCGGACACTGAAGCTTTCTTT. Filled out from reference TRBV9 and TRBJ1-1, the complete variable domain reads DSGVTQTPKHLITATGQRVTLRCSPRSGDLSVYWYQQSLDQGLQFLIQYYNGEERAKGNILERFSAQQFPDLHSELNLSSLELGDSALYFCASTLLQGADTEAFFGQGTRLTVV.

The CDR3 nucleotides read TGTGCCAGCTCACCGGCAGTGGGACAGAGGAACACTGAAGCTTTCTTT. Translation gives CASSPAVGQRNTEAFF. This chain joins TRBV18 and TRBJ1-1; 7 bases are a match to TRBD1. J gave up 1 base and V 3 bases, and 8 bases lay outside the gene matches. Germline lookup yields CDR1 KGHSH and CDR2 LQKENI. CDR3 length: 16 residues.

The chain carries TRBV4-3 and TRBJ2-5, with TRBD2 identical over 10 bases. CDR1 is LGHNA and CDR2 is YSLEER in the germline V gene. V was clipped by 11 bases and J by 4 bases; unmatched bases: 13. The CDR3 is 15 amino acids. The CDR3 here is CACAPAGGQGETQYF. For the CDR3, the DNA is TGCGCCTGCGCCCCAGCGGGGGGGCAGGGAGAGACCCAGTACTTC.

The CDR3: CASSIDLNWDSPLHF. CDR3 DNA sequence: TGTGCCAGTAGTATAGATCTAAATTGGGATTCACCCCTCCACTTT. The V call is TRBV19, the J call TRBJ1-6; D not resolved. The CDR3 consists of 15 residues. With 0 bases removed from V and 8 bases from J, the gap between germline ends came to 11 bases. Germline V CDR1 and CDR2: LNHDA, SQIVND (reference sequence).

The rearrangement joins TRBV10-3 to TRBJ2-1, with 11 bases aligning to TRBD2. CDR3 length: 17 amino acids. Germline CDR1 and CDR2: ENHRY and SYGVKD. V lost 4 bases, J lost 6 bases, and 11 bases stayed unmatched. The CDR3 region is CAISAKIAGGPGNEQFF. The CDR3 bases are TGTGCCATCAGTGCGAAGATAGCGGGAGGGCCGGGCAATGAGCAGTTCTTC.

This clonotype was recorded once. The genes are TRBV7-8 and TRBJ2-4; possible D gene TRBD2, 6 bases. Looked up from germline, CDR1 is SGHVS and CDR2 is FQNEAQ. The CDR3 runs to 15 residues. Trimming took 5 bases from V and 2 from J, leaving 13 bases between them. As DNA, the CDR3 is TGTGCCAGCAGCCAAGGAGGGATAACCAAAAACATTCAGTACTTC. It codes for CASSQGGITKNIQYF.

V and J are TRBV10-3 and TRBJ2-7; no definite D call. Trimming cost V 2 bases and J 0 bases, with 11 bases left between them. Germline CDR1 and CDR2: ENHRY and SYGVKD. The CDR3 has 15 amino acids. Here the CDR3 DNA reads TGTGCCATCAGTGAGCAAGTGGGAAACTCCTACGAGCAGTACTTC. Protein sequence: CAISEQVGNSYEQYF.

V gene TRBV9 combines with J gene TRBJ1-6, with D hard to call. The CDR3 sequence is 16 residues long. Trimming removed 0 bases at V and 0 bases at J, with 7 bases between. Germline values: CDR1 SGDLS, CDR2 YYNGEE. The CDR3 DNA reads as TGTGCCAGCAGCGTAGGTGCAAGCTCCTATAATTCACCCCTCCACTTT. As protein: CASSVGASSYNSPLHF.

This clonotype has a single count. This chain uses TRBV5-1 with TRBJ2-3; TRBD1 might be the D (6 bases). CDR3 length: 15 residues. Germline lookup yields CDR1 SGHRS and CDR2 YFSETQ. The germline V and J ends were trimmed by 3 bases and 1 base, with 12 bases remaining between them. The CDR3 here is CASSWAGGGTDTQYF. DNA for the CDR3: TGCGCCAGCAGCTGGGCTGGGGGCGGCACAGATACGCAGTATTTT.

The count of this clonotype is one. V is TRBV9 and J is TRBJ2-2; tentatively, D is TRBD2 (5 bases). V lost 2 bases and J lost 6, with 14 bases in between. The CDR3 extends over 15 amino acids. Germline CDR1 and CDR2: SGDLS and YYNGEE. Here the CDR3 reads CASSVEGRRAGELFF. DNA for the CDR3: TGTGCCAGCAGCGTCGAGGGCCGGCGTGCCGGGGAGCTGTTTTTT. Looking up the rest from reference TRBV9 and TRBJ2-2 gives the full variable domain: DSGVTQTPKHLITATGQRVTLRCSPRSGDLSVYWYQQSLDQGLQFLIQYYNGEERAKGNILERFSAQQFPDLHSELNLSSLELGDSALYFCASSVEGRRAGELFFGEGSRLTVL.

This chain joins TRBV18 and TRBJ2-3; D might be TRBD1 (6 bases). CDR3 size: 15 residues. The V and J ends lost 4 bases and 0 bases respectively, with 11 bases between them. CDR1 is KGHSH, CDR2 LQKENI, per germline. The CDR3, as DNA: TGTGCCAGCTCACGGAGACAGGTTAGCACAGATACGCAGTATTTT. Amino acids: CASSRRQVSTDTQYF.

V usage is TRBV20-1 and J usage is TRBJ1-2, with D tentatively TRBD1 (5 bases). The CDR3 consists of 12 residues. V lost 3 bases and J lost 7, with 12 bases in between. Germline CDR1 DFQATT, CDR2 SNEGSKA (reference sequence). The CDR3 is CSASPRASGYTF. CDR3 nucleotide sequence: TGCAGTGCTAGCCCCAGGGCTAGTGGCTACACCTTC.

The CDR3 sequence: CSVGDIYEQYF. CDR3 nucleotides: TGCAGCGTTGGGGACATATACGAGCAGTACTTC. The gene calls are TRBV29-1 and TRBJ2-7; tentatively, D is TRBD1 (6 bases). The CDR3 extends over 11 amino acids. CDR1 is SQVTM and CDR2 is ANQGSEA in the germline V gene. The ends were cut back, 4 bases at V and 4 bases at J, with 8 bases in the middle.

The V gene is TRBV28, the J gene TRBJ2-3; 7 nucleotides agree with TRBD2. From germline, CDR1 is MDHEN and CDR2 SYDVKM. Trimming took 6 bases from V and 0 from J; bases not matched to a gene: 3. This CDR3 region has 14 residues. CDR3 in DNA: TGTGCCAGCAGCGGGGGGACTAGCACAGATACGCAGTATTTT. Translated, it gives CASSGGTSTDTQYF.

This clonotype was detected only a few times. This CDR3 reads CSARPGTGGREQYF. CDR3 DNA: TGCAGTGCTCGTCCCGGGACAGGGGGTCGGGAGCAGTACTTC. The V call is TRBV20-1, the J call TRBJ2-7; 11 bases are shared with TRBD1. Germline V CDR1 and CDR2: DFQATT, SNEGSKA (reference sequence). The CDR3 is made up of 14 amino acids. The trim removed 5 bases at V and 7 bases at J, leaving 10 bases unmatched.

The chain couples TRBV29-1 to TRBJ2-2, with TRBD1 matching 9 bases. The CDR3 spans 11 residues. CDR1 is SQVTM and CDR2 is ANQGSEA in the germline V gene. The V gene end was trimmed by 7 bases and the J gene end by 6 bases; junction bases not matched to a gene: 0. This CDR3 reads CSGQGAGELFF. CDR3 DNA sequence: TGCAGCGGACAGGGGGCCGGGGAGCTGTTTTTT.

The CDR3 region has the DNA TGCAGTGCTAGACGGGGGCAATATAGCAATCAGCCCCAGCATTTT. Its protein product is CSARRGQYSNQPQHF. V is TRBV20-1 and J is TRBJ1-5; a possible D gene is TRBD1 (6 bases). V lost 2 bases and J lost 0, with 11 bases in between. Germline V gives CDR1 DFQATT, CDR2 SNEGSKA (reference sequence). The CDR3 has 15 residues.

The rearrangement joins TRBV5-4 to TRBJ2-7; TRBD1 matches 7 bases. The CDR3 is 13 amino acids. The V and J ends lost 3 bases and 5 bases, in that order; junction bases with no gene match: 5. Germline loops: CDR1 SGHNT, CDR2 YYREEE (reference sequence). The CDR3: CASSYRDRDEQYF. The DNA for the CDR3 is TGTGCCAGCAGCTACCGTGACAGGGACGAGCAGTACTTC.

This rearrangement joins TRBV6-2 or TRBV6-3 to TRBJ2-5, with 9 nucleotides matching TRBD2. CDR3 size: 17 residues. J was trimmed by 1 base and V by 6 bases; bases with no gene match: 12. Germline V lookup: CDR1 MNHEY, CDR2 SVGEGT. This CDR3 is CASSPGWSGRFQETQYF. The CDR3 DNA is TGTGCCAGCAGCCCCGGGTGGAGCGGGAGGTTCCAAGAGACCCAGTACTTC.

CDR3 coding DNA: TGCGCCAGCAGCCCGACTAGCGGGAGGAACAATGAGCAGTTCTTC. As protein: CASSPTSGRNNEQFF. The J gene is TRBJ2-1, the V gene TRBV5-1; 13 bases line up with TRBD2. V was clipped by 4 bases and J by 5 bases; unmatched bases: 3. Germline values: CDR1 SGHRS, CDR2 YFSETQ. This CDR3 is 15 amino acids long.

This chain joins TRBV5-1 and TRBJ1-5, with TRBD1 identical over 7 bases. Germline V gene data show CDR1 as SGHRS and CDR2 as YFSETQ. Trimming removed 4 bases from V and 0 bases from J; junction bases left unmatched: 13. This CDR3 has 18 residues. CDR3 in amino acids: CASSPRGGPPYSNQPQHF. CDR3 bases: TGCGCCAGCAGCCCCAGGGGGGGGCCCCCCTATAGCAATCAGCCCCAGCATTTT.

The chain couples TRBV20-1 to TRBJ2-7; D gene uncertain. The CDR3 is 13 amino acids. Germline V lookup: CDR1 DFQATT, CDR2 SNEGSKA (reference sequence). V was trimmed by 0 bases and J by 5 bases, leaving 11 bases between them. CDR3 in amino acids: CSARDVGLNEQYF. The CDR3 DNA reads as TGCAGTGCTAGAGATGTAGGGTTGAACGAGCAGTACTTC.

V is TRBV15 and J is TRBJ2-5; D call uncertain. Germline-derived CDR1 and CDR2 are LNHNV and YYDKDF (reference sequence). The CDR3 runs to 12 residues. V gave up 6 bases and J gave up 0 bases, with 5 bases separating them. The CDR3 region is CATSRHQETQYF. CDR3 sequence (DNA): TGTGCCACCAGTCGTCACCAAGAGACCCAGTACTTC.

V usage is TRBV25-1 and J usage is TRBJ2-5, with 10 bases fitting TRBD1. This CDR3 is 13 amino acids long. Germline loops: CDR1 MGHDK, CDR2 SYGVNS. V lost 6 bases to trimming and J lost 9 bases; unmatched junction nucleotides: 7. The CDR3 reads CASRGDRGEAQYF. The CDR3 DNA reads as TGTGCCAGCAGGGGGGACAGGGGCGAGGCCCAGTACTTC.

The CDR3 spells CASSLEVGYGSPLHF. CDR3 nucleotides: TGTGCCAGCAGCTTAGAGGTGGGGTACGGTTCACCCCTCCACTTT. The chain employs TRBV7-2 and TRBJ1-6; D gene unclear. V was cut by 1 base and J by 9 bases, with 13 bases left in between. This CDR3 is built from 15 residues. CDR1 and CDR2 from the germline V gene are SGHTA and FQGNSA.

This clonotype was detected only once. One end of the junction varies from germline; a read error may be responsible. This chain uses TRBV7-7 with TRBJ2-2; no definite D call. Germline CDR1 reads SSHAT; CDR2 reads FNYEAQ (reference sequence). CDR3 length equals 15 residues. CDR3 protein: CASSLEFVETGELFF. CDR3 bases: TGTGCTAGCAGCTTAGAGTTTGTCGAGACCGGGGAGCTGTTTTTT.

The chain carries TRBV6-2 or TRBV6-3 and TRBJ1-1, with D perhaps TRBD1 (5 bases). V lost 8 bases, J lost 1 base, and 8 bases lay in between. The CDR3 is 12 amino acids. Germline assignment: CDR1 MNHEY and CDR2 SVGEGT. In DNA, the CDR3 is TGTGCCAGCCTAGACAGGAACACTGAAGCTTTCTTT. Translated, it gives CASLDRNTEAFF.